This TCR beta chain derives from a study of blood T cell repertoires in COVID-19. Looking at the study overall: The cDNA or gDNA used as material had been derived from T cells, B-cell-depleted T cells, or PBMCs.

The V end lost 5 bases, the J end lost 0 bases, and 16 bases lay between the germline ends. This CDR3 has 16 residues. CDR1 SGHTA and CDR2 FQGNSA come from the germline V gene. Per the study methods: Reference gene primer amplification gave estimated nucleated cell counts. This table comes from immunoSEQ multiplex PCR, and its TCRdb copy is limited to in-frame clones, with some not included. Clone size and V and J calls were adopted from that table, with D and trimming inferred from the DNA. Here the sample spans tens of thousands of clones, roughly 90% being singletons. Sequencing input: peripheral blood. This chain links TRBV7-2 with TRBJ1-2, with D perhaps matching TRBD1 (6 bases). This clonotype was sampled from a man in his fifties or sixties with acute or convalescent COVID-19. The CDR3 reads CASSQSPGHANYGYTF. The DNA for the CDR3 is TGTGCCAGCAGCCAATCGCCGGGACACGCTAACTATGGCTACACCTTC.